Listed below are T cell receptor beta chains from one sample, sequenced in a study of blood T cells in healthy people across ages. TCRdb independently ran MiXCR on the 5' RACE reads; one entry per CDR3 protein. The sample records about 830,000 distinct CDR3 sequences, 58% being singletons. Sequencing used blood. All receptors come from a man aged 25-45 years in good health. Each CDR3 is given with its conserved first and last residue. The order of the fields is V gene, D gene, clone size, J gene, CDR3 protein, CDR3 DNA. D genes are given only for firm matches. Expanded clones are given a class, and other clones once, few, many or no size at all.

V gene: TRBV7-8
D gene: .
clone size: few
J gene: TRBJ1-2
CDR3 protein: CASLEVLFGGYTF
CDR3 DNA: TGTGCCAGCCTCGAAGTCCTGTTCGGTGGCTACACCTTC

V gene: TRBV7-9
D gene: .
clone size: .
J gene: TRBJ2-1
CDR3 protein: CASSATSYEQFF
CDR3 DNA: TGTGCCAGCAGCGCCACTAGTTATGAGCAGTTCTTC

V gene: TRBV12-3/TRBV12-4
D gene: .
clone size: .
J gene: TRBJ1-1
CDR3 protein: CASSAGGTMNTEAFF
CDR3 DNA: TGTGCCAGCAGTGCCGGGGGGACCATGAACACTGAAGCTTTCTTT

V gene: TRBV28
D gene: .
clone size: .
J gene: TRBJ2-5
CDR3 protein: CASSQKEVVQETQYF
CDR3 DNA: TGTGCCAGTTCCCAGAAAGAGGTAGTCCAAGAGACCCAGTACTTC

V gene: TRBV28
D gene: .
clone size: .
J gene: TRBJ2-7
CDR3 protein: CASSRPGSFYEQYF
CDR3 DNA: TGTGCCAGCAGCCGCCCCGGGTCCTTTTACGAGCAGTACTTC

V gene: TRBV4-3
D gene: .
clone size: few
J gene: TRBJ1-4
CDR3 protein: CASSHGFRVSNEKLFF
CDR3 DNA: TGCGCCAGCAGCCATGGGTTTAGGGTATCAAATGAAAAACTGTTTTTT

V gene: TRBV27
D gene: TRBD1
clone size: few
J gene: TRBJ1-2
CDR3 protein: CASSSRDRGNYGYTF
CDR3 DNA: TGTGCCAGCAGTTCCCGGGACAGGGGAAACTATGGCTACACCTTC

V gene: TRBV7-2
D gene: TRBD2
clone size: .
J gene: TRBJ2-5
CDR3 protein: CASSLRRLAGGRETQYF
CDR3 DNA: TGTGCCAGCAGCTTAAGGAGGCTAGCGGGGGGGCGAGAGACCCAGTACTTC

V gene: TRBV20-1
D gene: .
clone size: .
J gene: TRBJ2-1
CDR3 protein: CSAYSLVPGSRGDEQFF
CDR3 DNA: TGCAGTGCTTATAGTCTCGTTCCAGGGTCACGGGGTGATGAGCAGTTCTTC

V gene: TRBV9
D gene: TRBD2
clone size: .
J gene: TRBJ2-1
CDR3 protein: CASSVEQREGSYNEQFF
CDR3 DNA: TGTGCCAGCAGCGTAGAGCAGCGGGAGGGCTCCTACAATGAGCAGTTCTTC

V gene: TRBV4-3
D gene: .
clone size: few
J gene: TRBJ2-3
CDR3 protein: CASSQGTALTDTQYF
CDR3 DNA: TGCGCCAGCAGCCAAGGAACGGCACTCACAGATACGCAGTATTTT

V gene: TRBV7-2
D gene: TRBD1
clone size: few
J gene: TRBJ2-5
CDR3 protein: CASSLVTGVWETQYF
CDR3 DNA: TGTGCCAGCAGCTTAGTGACAGGGGTTTGGGAGACCCAGTACTTC

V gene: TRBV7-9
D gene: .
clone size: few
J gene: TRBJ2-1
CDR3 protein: CASSLVQSYNEQFF
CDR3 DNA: TGTGCCAGCAGCTTAGTTCAATCCTACAATGAGCAGTTCTTC

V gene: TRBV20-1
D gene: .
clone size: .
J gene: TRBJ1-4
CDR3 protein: CSASPNPGGEKLFF
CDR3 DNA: TGCAGTGCTAGTCCTAACCCGGGGGGGGAAAAACTGTTTTTT

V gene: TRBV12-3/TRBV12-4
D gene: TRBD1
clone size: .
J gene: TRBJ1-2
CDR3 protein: CASSSSDGQGVGYTF
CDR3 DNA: TGTGCCAGCAGTTCCTCGGACGGACAGGGGGTTGGCTACACCTTC

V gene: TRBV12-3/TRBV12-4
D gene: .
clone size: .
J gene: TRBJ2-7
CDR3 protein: CASSSPVGTGTYNEQYF
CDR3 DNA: TGTGCCAGCAGTTCCCCCGTCGGGACGGGTACCTACAATGAGCAGTACTTC

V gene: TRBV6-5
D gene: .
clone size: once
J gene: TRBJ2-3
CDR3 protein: CASCTSPLSTDTQYF
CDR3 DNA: TGTGCCAGTTGTACTAGCCCCCTTTCCACAGATACGCAGTATTTT

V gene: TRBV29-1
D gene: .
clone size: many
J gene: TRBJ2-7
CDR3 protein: CSVVRDNYEQYF
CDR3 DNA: TGCAGCGTTGTCCGGGACAACTACGAGCAGTACTTC

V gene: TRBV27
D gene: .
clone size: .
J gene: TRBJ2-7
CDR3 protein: CASRARATGSYEQYF
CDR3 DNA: TGTGCCAGCAGGGCCCGTGCGACAGGCTCCTACGAGCAGTACTTC

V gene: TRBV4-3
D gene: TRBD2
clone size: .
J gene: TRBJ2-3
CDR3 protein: CASSQGTSGRVDTQYF
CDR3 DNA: TGCGCCAGCAGCCAAGGGACTAGCGGGAGAGTGGATACGCAGTATTTT

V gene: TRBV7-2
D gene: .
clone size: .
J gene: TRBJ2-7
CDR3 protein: CASSAVAASYEQYF
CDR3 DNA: TGTGCCAGCAGCGCAGTAGCAGCCAGCTACGAGCAGTACTTC

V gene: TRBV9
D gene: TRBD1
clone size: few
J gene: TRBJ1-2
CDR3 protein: CASSPRDSNYGYTF
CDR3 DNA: TGTGCCAGCAGCCCCCGGGACAGTAACTATGGCTACACCTTC

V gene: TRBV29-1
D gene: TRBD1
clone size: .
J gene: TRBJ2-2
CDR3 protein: CSVRPTGDPLNTGELFF
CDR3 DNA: TGCAGCGTTCGCCCCACAGGGGACCCGCTGAACACCGGGGAGCTGTTTTTT

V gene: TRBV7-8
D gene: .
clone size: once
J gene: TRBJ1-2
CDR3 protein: CASSPKRVPDPNYGYTF
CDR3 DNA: TGTGCCAGCAGCCCTAAAAGGGTTCCGGACCCTAACTATGGCTACACCTTC

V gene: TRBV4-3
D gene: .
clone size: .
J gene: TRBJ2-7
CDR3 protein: CASSQDWVGAEQYF
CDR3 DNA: TGCGCCAGCAGCCAAGATTGGGTAGGGGCCGAGCAGTACTTC

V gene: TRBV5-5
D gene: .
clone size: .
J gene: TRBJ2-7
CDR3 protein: CASSRQAPLSGDSYEQYF
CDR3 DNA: TGTGCCAGCAGCAGACAGGCCCCTTTGTCCGGGGATTCTTACGAGCAGTACTTC

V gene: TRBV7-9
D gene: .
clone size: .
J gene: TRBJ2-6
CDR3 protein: CAHQGPGANVLTF
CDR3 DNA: TGTGCCCACCAGGGGCCTGGGGCCAACGTCCTGACTTTC

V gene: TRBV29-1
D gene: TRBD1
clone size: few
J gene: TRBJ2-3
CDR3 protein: CSVPGQGTYF
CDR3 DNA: TGCAGCGTTCCGGGACAGGGGACGTATTTT